This T cell receptor beta chain is from a study of OX40 agonist ivuxolimab in advanced cancers. Study results and caveats: Clonal expansion was seen in CD4+ and CD8+ blood T cells by week 6 at 0.1 to 3.0 mg/kg.

This CDR3 comprises 17 residues. The V gene's germline CDR1 is SGHRS and CDR2 YFSETQ. Comments on this clone: As yet, its antigen is unknown. One end of the junction does not line up with germline, which may come from a read error.

Sequencing was performed with immunoSEQ multiplex PCR; in TCRdb, only in-frame clones are kept and a portion is missing. The data hold about 48,000 clones, with approximately 84% observed a single time. The material sequenced was CD4+ or CD8+ T cells sorted from blood, taken in a trial of the OX40 agonist ivuxolimab. The chain employs TRBV5-1 and TRBJ2-4, with 8 bases lining up with TRBD1. The sequence derives from an adult with an advanced solid tumor such as melanoma, head and neck, liver or kidney cancer. The CDR3 DNA is TGCGCCAACAGCTTATTCCCAGGGGGCATGACCAAAAACATTCAGTACTTC. Translating gives CANSLFPGGMTKNIQYF.